This T cell receptor (beta chain) was recorded in a study of early T cells in non-severe SARS-CoV-2 infection (dated by TCRdb to about 2021). In the study overall: Because TCR sequencing was done on bulk RNA from unsorted whole blood, the alpha and beta chains could not be paired. Overall results and qualifications from the work: VDJdb matching was skewed toward anti-spike CD8 responses and likely underestimated virus-specific expansions by missing private and CD4 specificities.

In its sample, this clonotype was seen many times. This receptor's antigen is unknown. Within one base of it there is no much larger clone, and no base qualities were kept. A case-control design nested within a healthcare worker cohort in London, UK, was used, with weekly nasopharyngeal swab PCR tests and blood sampling performed. Healthcare workers were recruited between 23 and 31 March 2020, during the week of the UK lockdown, and were followed weekly for up to about 15 weeks. Library prep was done by 5' RACE. The sample was run on a NextSeq 500. To correct for sequencing error and PCR bias, the TCR library protocol tagged individual cDNA molecules with unique molecular identifiers. TCR alpha and beta chains were both sequenced, and the abundances of alpha and beta sequences in each sample were closely correlated with each other. Processing in the source paper ran as follows. Decombinator V4 was used to perform V gene, J gene and CDR3 annotation of TCR sequences. TCRs were defined as expanded if a significant change between any two time points was detected under a Poisson model with p below 0.0001. TCR abundances were normalised to the total number of TCRs sequenced per sample and were expressed as counts per million. TRAV1-2 paired with TRAJ12, TRAJ20 or TRAJ33 defined MAIT TCRs, while TRAV10 paired with TRAJ18 defined iNKT TCRs. VDJdb, accessed on 1 November 2021, was searched for TCRs annotated for CMV, EBV and SARS-CoV-2, and TCRs annotated for more than one antigen were excluded. TCRdb applied fastp at Q25 and MiXCR to the public reads, then kept only in-frame beta chains. Each CDR3 protein appears once, grouped with its most common genes and DNA. None of the V and J calls come from the authors' own analysis; TCRdb made them. This sample is represented by about 63,000 distinct CDR3 sequences; over 10% of them were singletons. The leading ten clones occupy approximately 4.8% of the sample.

After removal of 4 bases from V and 3 bases from J, the junction retains 7 bases not matched to a gene. The germline V gene sets CDR1 to SGHRS and CDR2 to YFSETQ. Measured from the cysteine to the phenylalanine, the CDR3 is 15 residues long. The DNA shown is the 45-base CDR3, in frame from base 1. The receptor was isolated from an adult who was a healthcare worker with PCR-confirmed SARS-CoV-2 infection or an uninfected control (not recorded which). The chain is made from TRBV5-1 and TRBJ2-5; 9 central nucleotides agree with TRBD2. Sequences were obtained from whole blood. The nucleotide sequence reads as follows: TGCGCCAGCAGCCCCGGGACTAGCTTAAAAGAGACCCAGTACTTC. The encoded protein is CASSPGTSLKETQYF.